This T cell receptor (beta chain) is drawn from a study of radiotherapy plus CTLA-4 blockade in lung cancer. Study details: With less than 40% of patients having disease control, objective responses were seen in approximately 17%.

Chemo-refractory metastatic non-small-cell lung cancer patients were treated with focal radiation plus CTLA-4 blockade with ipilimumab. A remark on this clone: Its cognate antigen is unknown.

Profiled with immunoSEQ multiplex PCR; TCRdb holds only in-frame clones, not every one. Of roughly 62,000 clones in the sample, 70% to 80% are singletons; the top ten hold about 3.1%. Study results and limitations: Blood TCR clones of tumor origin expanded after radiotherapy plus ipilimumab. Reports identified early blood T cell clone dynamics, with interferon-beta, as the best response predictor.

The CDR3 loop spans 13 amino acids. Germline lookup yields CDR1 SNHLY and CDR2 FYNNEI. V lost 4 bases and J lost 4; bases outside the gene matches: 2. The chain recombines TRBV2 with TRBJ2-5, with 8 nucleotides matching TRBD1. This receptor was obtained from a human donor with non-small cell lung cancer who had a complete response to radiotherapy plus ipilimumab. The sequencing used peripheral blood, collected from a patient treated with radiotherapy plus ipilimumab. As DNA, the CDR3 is TGTGCCAGCAGTGCGGACAGGGCAGAGACCCAGTACTTC. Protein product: CASSADRAETQYF.